This paragraph covers one T cell receptor (beta chain) sequence. This sample is part of a study of shared clonotypes between healthy human individuals. On the study more broadly: Sampling drew on donors who were a couple of women and a few men aged 18 to 49.

Healthy adults negative for HIV, lacking recent acute infections or vaccinations, served as donors. Trimming left V 5 bases short and J 0 bases short, with 10 bases between. In germline, CDR1 is SGHTA, CDR2 FQGTGA. This CDR3 has 14 residues. The assay was immunoSEQ multiplex PCR, and TCRdb's table has in-frame clones only and misses some. The repertoire holds 450,000 to 500,000 clones, with approximately 78% as singletons. The V and J genes are TRBV7-3 and TRBJ2-5; D gene uncertain. This receptor was obtained from a woman between 40 and 55 years old in good health. Some clones in this sample may be carry-over from other donors' samples. The sequenced sample consisted of PBMCs. The CDR3 nucleotides read TGTGCCAGCAGCCCTGGGCCGTACCAAGAGACCCAGTACTTC. Translation gives CASSPGPYQETQYF.